A single TCR beta chain is shown here with its context. V was pared by 0 bases and J by 0 bases, with 7 bases between. The CDR3 totals 15 residues. Germline V gene lookup returns CDR1 SGHRS and CDR2 YFSETQ. The data are from a study of control samples from healthy donors and cancer patients. Data came from immunoSEQ multiplex PCR; TCRdb stores just in-frame clones and leaves some out. The table includes more than 95,000 clones, about 88% detected once. The sequence came from a man aged 18 to 29 in good health. Specimen: blood. The chain uses TRBV5-1 and TRBJ2-1; no reliable D call. CDR3 sequence reads: CASSLDLSSYNEQFF. CDR3 nucleotide sequence: TGCGCCAGCAGCTTGGATCTGAGCTCCTACAATGAGCAGTTCTTC.